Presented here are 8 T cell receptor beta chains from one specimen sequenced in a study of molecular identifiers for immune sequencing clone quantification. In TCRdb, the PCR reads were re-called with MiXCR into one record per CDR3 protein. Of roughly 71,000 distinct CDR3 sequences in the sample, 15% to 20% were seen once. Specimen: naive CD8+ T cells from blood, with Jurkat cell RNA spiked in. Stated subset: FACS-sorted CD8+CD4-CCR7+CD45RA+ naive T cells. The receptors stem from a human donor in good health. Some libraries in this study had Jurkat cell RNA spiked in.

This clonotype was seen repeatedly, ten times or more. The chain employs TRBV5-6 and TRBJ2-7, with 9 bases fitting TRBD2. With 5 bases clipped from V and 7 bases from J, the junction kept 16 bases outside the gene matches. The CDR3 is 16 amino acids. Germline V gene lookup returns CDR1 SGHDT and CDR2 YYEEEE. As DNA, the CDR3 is TGTGCCAGCAGACCCGGGGTAGCGGGAGTATTGGGAGAGCAGTACTTC. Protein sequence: CASRPGVAGVLGEQYF.

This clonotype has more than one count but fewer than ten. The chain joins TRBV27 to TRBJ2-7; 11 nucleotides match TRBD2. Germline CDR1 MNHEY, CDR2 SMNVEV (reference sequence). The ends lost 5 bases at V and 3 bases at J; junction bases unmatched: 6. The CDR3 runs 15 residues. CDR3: CASSPLAGGRYEQYF. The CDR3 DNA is TGTGCCAGCAGTCCCCTAGCGGGAGGACGCTACGAGCAGTACTTC.

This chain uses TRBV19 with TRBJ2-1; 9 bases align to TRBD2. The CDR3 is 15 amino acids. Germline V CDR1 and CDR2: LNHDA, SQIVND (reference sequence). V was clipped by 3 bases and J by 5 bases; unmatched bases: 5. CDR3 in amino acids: CASSIGLAGHNEQFF. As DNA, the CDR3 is TGTGCCAGTAGTATCGGGCTAGCGGGACACAATGAGCAGTTCTTC.

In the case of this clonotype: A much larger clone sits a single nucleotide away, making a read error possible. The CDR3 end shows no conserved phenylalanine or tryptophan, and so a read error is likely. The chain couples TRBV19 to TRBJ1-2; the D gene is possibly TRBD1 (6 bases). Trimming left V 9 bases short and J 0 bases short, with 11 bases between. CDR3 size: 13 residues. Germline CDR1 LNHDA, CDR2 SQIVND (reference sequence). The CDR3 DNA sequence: TGTGCCAGCAAGGACAGACCTAACTATGGCTACACCTCC. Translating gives CASKDRPNYGYTS.

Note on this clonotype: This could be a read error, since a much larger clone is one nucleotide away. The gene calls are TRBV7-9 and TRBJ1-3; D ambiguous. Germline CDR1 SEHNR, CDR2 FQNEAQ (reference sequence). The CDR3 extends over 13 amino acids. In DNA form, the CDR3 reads TGTACCAGCAGCCCCCCAGCTGGAAACACCATATATTTT. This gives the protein CTSSPPAGNTIYF.

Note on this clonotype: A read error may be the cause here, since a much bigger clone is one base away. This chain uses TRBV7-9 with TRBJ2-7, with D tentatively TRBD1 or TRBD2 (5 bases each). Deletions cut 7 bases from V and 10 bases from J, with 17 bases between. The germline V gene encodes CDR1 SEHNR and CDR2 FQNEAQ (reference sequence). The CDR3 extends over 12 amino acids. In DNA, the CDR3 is TGTGCCAGCAACTTGGGTATGGGGGTACAGTACTTC. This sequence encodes CASNLGMGVQYF.

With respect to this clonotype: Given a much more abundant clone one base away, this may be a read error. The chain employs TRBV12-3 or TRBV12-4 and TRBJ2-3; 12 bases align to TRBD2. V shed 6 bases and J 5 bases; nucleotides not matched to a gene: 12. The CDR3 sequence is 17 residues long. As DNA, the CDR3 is TGTGCCAGCAGGAGACTAGCGGGAGAATCTGTCATAGATACGCAGTATTTT. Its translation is CASRRLAGESVIDTQYF.

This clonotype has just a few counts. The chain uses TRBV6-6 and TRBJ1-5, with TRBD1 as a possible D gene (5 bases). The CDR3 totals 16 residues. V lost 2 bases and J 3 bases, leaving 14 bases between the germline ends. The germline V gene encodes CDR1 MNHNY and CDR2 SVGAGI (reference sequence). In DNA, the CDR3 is TGTGCCAGCAGTTACGCCTCTCGACAGCCCAATCAGCCCCAGCATTTT. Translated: CASSYASRQPNQPQHF.